This T cell receptor beta chain was captured by sequencing in a study of metastatic and nonmetastatic thyroid tumors. How the authors handled the data: Using the CDR3 differences seen across clinicopathological groups, the authors built a distant-metastasis classifier for papillary thyroid cancer, which was meant to discriminate distant-metastatic patients. Through MiXCR, TCRdb re-clonotyped the PCR reads. The authors' filters were not applied to this entry. Of around 23,000 clones listed, roughly a quarter are singletons. CDR1 is GTSNPN, CDR2 SVGIG, per germline (reference sequence). Trimming left V 5 bases short and J 2 bases short, with 13 bases between. This CDR3 is 14 amino acids long. This clone was counted many times. Its antigen is currently unknown. Overall study results and limits: Patients with malignant thyroid tumors reportedly had significantly higher TCR beta diversity than those with benign nodules, in blood and tumor.

Patients underwent thyroid surgery, and none had received any treatment before it. The source is a male donor with papillary thyroid cancer or a benign thyroid nodule (not recorded which). Some clones in this sample may be carry-over from other donors' samples. The rearrangement joins TRBV30 to TRBJ1-5, with a weak D call TRBD1 (5 bases). Input material: blood. Written as DNA, the CDR3 is TGTGCCTGGGACCAGGGAGGTGGCAATCAGCCCCAGCATTTT. Translated: CAWDQGGGNQPQHF.